A single sample is the source of the 27 T cell receptor beta chains below, sequenced in a study of CD8+ T cells in alopecia areata. TCR sequencing used cDNA made by reverse transcription of extracted RNA. The assay was immunoSEQ multiplex PCR, and TCRdb's table has in-frame clones only and misses some. The repertoire holds around 190,000 clones, with roughly three fifths as singletons. Specimen: CD8+ T cells sorted from blood. Every receptor here comes from a human donor in good health.

This clone was counted between two and nine times. V and J are TRBV2 and TRBJ1-1; unclear D gene. The CDR3 totals 15 residues. With 6 bases removed from V and 0 bases from J, the gap between germline ends came to 14 bases. Looked up from germline, CDR1 is SNHLY and CDR2 is FYNNEI. The CDR3 bases are TGTGCCAGCAGGGTGGAACATGACATGAACACTGAAGCTTTCTTT. Its protein is CASRVEHDMNTEAFF.

This clone was counted a few times. J is TRBJ1-1 and V is TRBV29-1; D unclear. Germline V gene data show CDR1 as SQVTM and CDR2 as ANQGSEA. The CDR3 has 11 amino acids. The V end lost 6 bases, the J end lost 2 bases, and 7 bases lay between the germline ends. The CDR3 nucleotides read TGCAGCGTGACTACTAACACTGAAGCTTTCTTT. It translates to CSVTTNTEAFF.

The chain joins TRBV29-1 to TRBJ2-2; the D gene is possibly TRBD1 (6 bases). The length of the CDR3 is 15 residues. Trimming cost V 4 bases and J 2 bases, with 14 bases left between them. The germline V gene has CDR1 SQVTM and CDR2 ANQGSEA. The CDR3 protein is CSVVKDSGNTGELFF. CDR3 DNA: TGCAGCGTTGTAAAGGACAGCGGTAACACCGGGGAGCTGTTTTTT.

The chain joins TRBV4-2 to TRBJ1-1, with unresolved D. CDR1 is LGHNA and CDR2 is YNFKEQ in the germline V gene. The CDR3 contains 14 residues. V gave up 0 bases and J gave up 1 base, with 6 bases separating them. Here the CDR3 DNA reads TGTGCCAGCAGCCAAGACACAGCGAACACTGAAGCTTTCTTT. Protein product: CASSQDTANTEAFF.

This clone was observed a few times. Other DNA sequences of this sample code for an identical CDR3. This rearrangement joins TRBV29-1 to TRBJ2-3; D gene unclear. The germline V gene encodes CDR1 SQVTM and CDR2 ANQGSEA. The V and J ends lost 6 bases and 4 bases respectively, with 5 bases between them. This CDR3 region has 10 residues. The CDR3 region has the DNA TGCAGCGTACGGGCAGATACGCAGTATTTT. Its protein is CSVRADTQYF.

This clone was seen a handful of times. The chain links TRBV11-2 to TRBJ2-3; the match to TRBD1 covers 7 bases. Per the germline V gene, CDR1 is SGHAT and CDR2 is FQNNGV. CDR3 size: 15 residues. The V gene end was trimmed by 7 bases and the J gene end by 0 bases; junction bases not matched to a gene: 7. The DNA of the CDR3 is TGTGCCAGCACCCTGACAGGGTCTAGCACAGATACGCAGTATTTT. Protein: CASTLTGSSTDTQYF. The variable domain in full, completed from reference TRBV11-2 and TRBJ2-3, reads EAGVAQSPRYKIIEKRQSVAFWCNPISGHATLYWYQQILGQGPKLLIQFQNNGVVDDSQLPKDRFSAERLKGVDSTLKIQPAKLEDSAVYLCASTLTGSSTDTQYFGPGTRLTVL.

The J gene is TRBJ1-1, the V gene TRBV27; weak D call: TRBD1 (6 bases). The CDR3 runs 13 residues. Germline CDR1 and CDR2: MNHEY and SMNVEV (reference sequence). Trimming cost V 0 bases and J 10 bases, with 12 bases left between them. The DNA for the CDR3 is TGTGCCAGCAGTTTATCGTCACAGGGCTTAGCTTTCTTT. Translated, it gives CASSLSSQGLAFF.

V gene TRBV9 combines with J gene TRBJ2-2, with 11 bases fitting TRBD2. V shed 3 bases, J shed 0 bases, and the junction held 10 bases outside the gene matches. CDR3 length equals 19 residues. Germline values: CDR1 SGDLS, CDR2 YYNGEE. CDR3 sequence reads: CASSGGLADLYANTGELFF. The CDR3 bases are TGTGCCAGCAGCGGGGGACTAGCGGATCTCTACGCGAACACCGGGGAGCTGTTTTTT.

This clone occurred once. The rearrangement links TRBV25-1 to TRBJ2-4; 9 nucleotides align to TRBD2. Germline V gene lookup returns CDR1 MGHDK and CDR2 SYGVNS. This CDR3 region has 12 residues. Trimming removed 11 bases from V and 1 base from J; junction bases left unmatched: 0. In DNA form, the CDR3 reads TGTGCCGCGGGGGGGGCCAAAAACATTCAGTACTTC. This gives the protein CAAGGAKNIQYF.

This clone was seen many times. The sample carries other DNA sequences with the same CDR3. This sequence joins TRBV6-5 and TRBJ2-5; 15 nucleotides match TRBD2. CDR1 and CDR2 from the germline V gene are MNHEY and SVGAGI. There are 15 residues in the CDR3. V shed 5 bases and J 2 bases; nucleotides not matched to a gene: 0. The CDR3 DNA is TGTGCCAGCAGTGGACTAGCGGGGGGGCAAGAGACCCAGTACTTC. The encoded protein is CASSGLAGGQETQYF.

This clone was counted a few times. The genes are TRBV29-1 and TRBJ2-3; D unresolved. The germline V gene has CDR1 SQVTM and CDR2 ANQGSEA. V shed 7 bases and J shed 4 bases, with 12 bases lying between them. CDR3 length: 12 residues. The CDR3 protein is CSGARGPDTQYF. CDR3 sequence (DNA): TGCAGCGGAGCTAGAGGTCCAGATACGCAGTATTTT.

The chain combines TRBV6-5 with TRBJ2-1; possibly TRBD2 for D (6 bases). V lost 5 bases, J lost 1 base, and 12 bases lay in between. This CDR3 region has 15 residues. Per germline, CDR1 MNHEY and CDR2 SVGAGI. As DNA, the CDR3 is TGTGCCAGCAGTCTACGGGGGAGTTCCTACAATGAGCAGTTCTTC. Protein: CASSLRGSSYNEQFF.

CDR3 protein: CASSGLSEAFF. The DNA for the CDR3 is TGCGCCAGCAGCGGTCTATCTGAAGCTTTCTTT. The V gene is TRBV5-1, the J gene TRBJ1-1; D is undetermined. The CDR3 is 11 residues long. Looked up from germline, CDR1 is SGHRS and CDR2 is YFSETQ. V was cut by 4 bases and J by 6 bases, with 7 bases left in between.

This clone has at least ten counts. The rearrangement joins TRBV7-9 to TRBJ1-2, with no clear D. Trimming removed 4 bases from V and 2 bases from J, with 17 bases in between. Germline CDR1 is SEHNR and CDR2 is FQNEAQ (reference sequence). The CDR3 runs to 16 residues. CDR3 sequence reads: CASSSLGVDWNYGYTF. The CDR3 region has the DNA TGTGCCAGCAGCTCCCTCGGGGTCGATTGGAACTATGGCTACACCTTC.

V and J are TRBV4-1 and TRBJ2-1, with 9 bases aligning to TRBD1. Losses at the gene ends were 1 base for V and 6 bases for J; bases not matched to a gene: 4. The CDR3 has 15 residues. Germline loops: CDR1 MGHRA, CDR2 YSYEKL. CDR3 sequence: CASSQVGTGTNEQFF. The CDR3 DNA is TGCGCCAGCAGCCAAGTCGGGACAGGGACCAATGAGCAGTTCTTC.

The chain carries TRBV25-1 and TRBJ2-1; tentative D call: TRBD2 (6 bases). The CDR3 is 15 amino acids. The germline gives CDR1 MGHDK, CDR2 SYGVNS. Trimming shortened V by 6 bases and J by 5 bases, and 17 bases separated the two germline ends. DNA for the CDR3: TGTGCCAGCAGCTTATACGGGGGAGGAAACAATGAGCAGTTCTTC. Amino acids: CASSLYGGGNNEQFF.

This clone was detected a few times. The V gene is TRBV7-9, the J gene TRBJ2-1; D remains unclear. This CDR3 region has 17 residues. Trimming cost V 8 bases and J 0 bases, with 20 bases left between them. In germline, CDR1 is SEHNR, CDR2 FQNEAQ (reference sequence). CDR3 DNA sequence: TGTGCCAGCGCCGAGACCCGGGCTTATGGCTCCTACAATGAGCAGTTCTTC. This translates into CASAETRAYGSYNEQFF.

The chain couples TRBV29-1 to TRBJ1-1; D is unclear. V gave up 5 bases and J gave up 6 bases, with 4 bases separating them. Germline loops: CDR1 SQVTM, CDR2 ANQGSEA. The CDR3 is made up of 9 amino acids. DNA for the CDR3: TGCAGCGTTTCCGCTGAAGCTTTCTTT. It encodes CSVSAEAFF.

A single count supports this clone. The chain joins TRBV29-1 to TRBJ2-1; tentatively, D is TRBD1 (6 bases). V was cut by 4 bases and J by 6 bases, with 16 bases left in between. CDR3 length: 14 residues. From germline, CDR1 is SQVTM and CDR2 ANQGSEA. CDR3 protein: CSVVGQFSSNEQFF. DNA for the CDR3: TGCAGCGTTGTAGGACAGTTTTCAAGCAATGAGCAGTTCTTC.

The chain links TRBV27 to TRBJ2-7, with D tentatively TRBD2 (6 bases). The CDR3 is 13 residues long. V lost 3 bases and J lost 3, with 9 bases in between. From germline, CDR1 is MNHEY and CDR2 SMNVEV (reference sequence). This chain's CDR3 is CASSLGGLYEQYF. Written as DNA, the CDR3 is TGTGCCAGCAGTTTGGGGGGACTCTACGAGCAGTACTTC.

The rearrangement uses TRBV25-1 and TRBJ1-2; 7 bases line up with TRBD1. The ends lost 8 bases at V and 6 bases at J; junction bases unmatched: 9. Germline assignment: CDR1 MGHDK and CDR2 SYGVNS. The CDR3 loop spans 13 amino acids. Written as DNA, the CDR3 is TGTGCCAGCGGATATACAGGGGATGATGGCTACACCTTC. Translation gives CASGYTGDDGYTF.

V usage is TRBV5-6 and J usage is TRBJ1-1; D perhaps matches TRBD1 (6 bases). The CDR3 totals 12 residues. Looked up from germline, CDR1 is SGHDT and CDR2 is YYEEEE. V was cut by 4 bases and J by 8 bases, with 12 bases left in between. In DNA form, the CDR3 reads TGTGCCAGCAGCCTCACCGACAGGGAAGCTTTCTTT. Protein sequence: CASSLTDREAFF. Filled out from reference TRBV5-6 and TRBJ1-1, the complete variable domain reads DAGVTQSPTHLIKTRGQQVTLRCSPKSGHDTVSWYQQALGQGPQFIFQYYEEEERQRGNFPDRFSGHQFPNYSSELNVNALLLGDSALYLCASSLTDREAFFGQGTRLTVV.

This chain uses TRBV11-2 with TRBJ2-1; 12 bases are shared with TRBD1. This CDR3 region has 18 residues. CDR1 is SGHAT, CDR2 FQNNGV, per germline. The J segment lost 2 bases and the V segment lost 5 bases, leaving 10 bases of the junction unmatched. CDR3 amino acids: CASSLGTGGGGAYNEQFF. CDR3 nucleotides: TGTGCCAGCAGCCTTGGGACAGGGGGCGGTGGGGCCTACAATGAGCAGTTCTTC.

This clone came up a few times. This chain joins TRBV23-1 and TRBJ1-1, with 9 bases matching TRBD1. TRBV23-1 qualifies as an ORF whose function is uncertain. V trimming: 0 bases; J trimming: 0 bases; junction bases outside the gene matches: 11. There are 19 residues in the CDR3. This CDR3 is CASSQSGGTGLPMNTEAFF. The CDR3 DNA follows: TGCGCCAGCAGTCAATCCGGAGGGACAGGGTTACCCATGAACACTGAAGCTTTCTTT.

J is TRBJ2-1 and V is TRBV5-4; maybe TRBD2 (5 bases). With 4 bases removed from V and 8 bases from J, the gap between germline ends came to 16 bases. This CDR3 has 14 amino acids. From germline, CDR1 is SGHNT and CDR2 YYREEE (reference sequence). The CDR3 region has the DNA TGTGCCAGCAGCGTCGGGGAGCGCGTCGATGAGCAGTTCTTC. Translation gives CASSVGERVDEQFF.

The rearrangement joins TRBV2 to TRBJ1-5, with TRBD1 matching 7 bases. This CDR3 spans 13 amino acids. The junction had 1 base not matched to a gene; V was cut back by 8 bases and J by 0 bases. Germline V gene lookup returns CDR1 SNHLY and CDR2 FYNNEI. CDR3 nucleotides: TGTGCCAGCCGGGACAGTAGCAATCAGCCCCAGCATTTT. The encoded protein is CASRDSSNQPQHF.

The chain has TRBV7-9 and TRBJ2-1; 9 positions match TRBD1. J gave up 5 bases and V 2 bases, and 13 bases lay outside the gene matches. Looked up from germline, CDR1 is SEHNR and CDR2 is FQNEAQ (reference sequence). This CDR3 contains 18 residues. The DNA for the CDR3 is TGTGCCAGCAGCTTACCTCCAATCCGGGACAGGGATAACAATGAGCAGTTCTTC. This encodes CASSLPPIRDRDNNEQFF.